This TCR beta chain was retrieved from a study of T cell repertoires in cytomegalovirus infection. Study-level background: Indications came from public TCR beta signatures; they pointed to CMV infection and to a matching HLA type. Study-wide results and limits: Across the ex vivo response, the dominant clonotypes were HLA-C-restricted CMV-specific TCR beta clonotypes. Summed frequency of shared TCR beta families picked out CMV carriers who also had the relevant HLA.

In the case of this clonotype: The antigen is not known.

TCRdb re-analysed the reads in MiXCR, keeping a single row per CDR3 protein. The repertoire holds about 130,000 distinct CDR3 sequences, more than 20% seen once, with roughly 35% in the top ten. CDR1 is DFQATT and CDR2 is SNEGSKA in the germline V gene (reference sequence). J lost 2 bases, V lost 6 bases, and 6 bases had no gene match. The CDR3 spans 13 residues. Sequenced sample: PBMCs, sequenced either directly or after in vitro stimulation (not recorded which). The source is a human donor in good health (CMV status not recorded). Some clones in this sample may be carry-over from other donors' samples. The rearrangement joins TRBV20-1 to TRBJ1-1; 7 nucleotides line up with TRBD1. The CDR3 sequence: CSATTGRNTEAFF. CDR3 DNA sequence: TGCAGTGCCACGACAGGGAGAAACACTGAAGCTTTCTTT.